The 2 T cell receptor beta chains below all came from one sample that was sequenced in a study of blood T cell repertoires in COVID-19. Here immunoSEQ multiplex PCR was the method, and the copy in TCRdb shows in-frame clones only, minus some. The repertoire consists of some 50,000 clones, with around 84% occurring once and the leading ten covering 6.5% to 8%. The sequencing sample was made of peripheral blood. Receptors originate from a human donor in a cohort sampled during active COVID-19.

This chain uses TRBV19 with TRBJ2-1, with 13 nucleotides matching TRBD2. The V segment lost 7 bases and the J segment 12 bases; nucleotides outside the gene matches: 12. Germline lookup yields CDR1 LNHDA and CDR2 SQIVND (reference sequence). This CDR3 has 15 residues. Here the CDR3 DNA reads TGTGCCAGTATCCCCGGGACTAGCGGGACCGGAGCGCAGTTCTTC. Its translation is CASIPGTSGTGAQFF. The full variable domain, its missing parts supplied by reference TRBV19 and TRBJ2-1, is DGGITQSPKYLFRKEGQNVTLSCEQNLNHDAMYWYRQDPGQGLRLIYYSQIVNDFQKGDIAEGYSVSREKKESFPLTVTSAQKNPTAFYLCASIPGTSGTGAQFFGPGTRLTVL.

The V and J genes are TRBV4-1 and TRBJ2-1, with 13 bases fitting TRBD2. With 3 bases clipped from V and 0 bases from J, the junction kept 8 bases outside the gene matches. The CDR3 is made up of 19 amino acids. CDR1 and CDR2 from the germline V gene are MGHRA and YSYEKL. The CDR3 sequence is CASSHPGLAGSFSYNEQFF. CDR3 nucleotides: TGCGCCAGCAGCCACCCGGGACTAGCGGGGTCTTTCTCCTACAATGAGCAGTTCTTC.